This T cell receptor (beta chain) emerged from a study of blood T cell repertoires in COVID-19. V was trimmed by 1 base and J by 4 bases, leaving 20 bases between them. The CDR3 sequence is 18 residues long. From germline, CDR1 is LGHDT and CDR2 YNNKEL (reference sequence). Authors' data handling: Nucleated cell counts were estimated from reference gene primer amplification. Sequencing was performed with immunoSEQ multiplex PCR; in TCRdb, only in-frame clones are kept and a portion is missing. V and J calls and clone size are as listed in that table; D and trimming were resolved from the DNA. The table includes 35,000 to 40,000 clones, over 80% detected once.

The chain combines TRBV3-1 (or the pseudogene TRBV3-2) with TRBJ1-5; a weak D match, TRBD1 (6 bases). The TCR sequence derives from a human donor in a cohort sampled during active COVID-19. What was sequenced was peripheral blood. CDR3 sequence: CASSQGLEGGVRNQPQHF. CDR3 nucleotides: TGTGCCAGCAGCCAAGGTTTAGAAGGGGGAGTTAGGAATCAGCCCCAGCATTTT.